A single sample is the source of the 22 T cell receptor beta chains below, sequenced in a study of blood T cells in healthy people across ages. Together with a sample-barcoded 5' primer, a J-beta primer mix was included in a second PCR lasting about 6 to 11 cycles. TCRdb analysed the 5' RACE reads with MiXCR anew, one entry per CDR3 protein. The profile shows around 800,000 distinct CDR3 sequences, around a quarter of them singletons. A further study also used this sample, focusing on T cells of mothers and their children.

The sample taken for sequencing was blood. The receptors come from a boy aged 10-17 years in good health.

This clonotype appeared a few times. The chain has TRBV6-2 or TRBV6-3 and TRBJ2-1; D tentatively reads TRBD1 or TRBD2 (5 bases each). Trimming removed 6 bases at V and 15 bases at J, with 21 bases between. CDR1 is MNHEY and CDR2 is SVGEGT in the germline V gene. The CDR3 length is 13 residues. CDR3 amino acids: CASSPPGRRVLFF. In DNA form, the CDR3 reads TGTGCCAGCAGCCCGCCGGGGCGGCGGGTTTTGTTCTTC.

This clonotype was counted a few times. Germline is not matched at one junction end, which may reflect a read error. This sequence joins TRBV19 and TRBJ2-5; TRBD2 agrees at 7 bases. This CDR3 comprises 15 residues. CDR1 and CDR2 (germline): LNHDA, SQIVND (reference sequence). In nucleotides, the CDR3 is TGTGCCAGTAGCGGAACTAGCGAGAACCAAGAGACCCAATACTTC. Residues: CASSGTSENQETQYF.

V gene TRBV20-1 combines with J gene TRBJ2-1, with D maybe TRBD2 (6 bases). Germline-derived CDR1 and CDR2 are DFQATT and SNEGSKA (reference sequence). Trimming pared 7 bases from V and 1 base from J, leaving 11 bases between. The CDR3 spans 13 residues. CDR3 amino acids: CSGHGGSYNEQFF. CDR3 DNA: TGCAGTGGCCACGGGGGATCCTACAATGAGCAGTTCTTC.

The V call is TRBV24-1, the J call TRBJ2-3, with TRBD2 matching 9 bases. The junction had 9 bases not matched to a gene; V was cut back by 5 bases and J by 4 bases. Per germline, CDR1 KGHDR and CDR2 SFDVKD. The CDR3 loop spans 16 amino acids. The chain's CDR3 is CATSGALAGSADTQYF. CDR3 coding DNA: TGTGCCACCAGTGGGGCACTAGCGGGCTCAGCAGATACGCAGTATTTT.

J is TRBJ2-1 and V is TRBV10-3; 14 bases are a match to TRBD2. With 6 bases clipped from V and 3 bases from J, the junction kept 4 bases outside the gene matches. The CDR3 is 16 residues long. Germline loops: CDR1 ENHRY, CDR2 SYGVKD. CDR3 amino acids: CAIRRLAGGIYNEQFF. CDR3 DNA sequence: TGTGCCATCAGAAGACTAGCGGGGGGGATCTACAATGAGCAGTTCTTC.

The chain has TRBV27 and TRBJ2-2, with D possibly matching TRBD2 (6 bases). This CDR3 spans 18 amino acids. Looked up from germline, CDR1 is MNHEY and CDR2 is SMNVEV (reference sequence). Between the trimmed V and J ends, which lost 0 bases and 7 bases, there was a span of 21 bases. CDR3 bases: TGTGCCAGCAGTTTATCTGTGGTTGGCGGGACTCCGATCGGGGAGCTGTTTTTT. It is translated as CASSLSVVGGTPIGELFF.

This clonotype was detected only a few times. The V and J genes are TRBV5-1 and TRBJ1-2; no definite D call. Trimming removed 0 bases from V and 6 bases from J, with 15 bases in between. Germline V CDR1 and CDR2: SGHRS, YFSETQ. This CDR3 is built from 15 residues. Here the CDR3 DNA reads TGCGCCAGCAGCTTGGGGATGGTCGGGTCGAATGGCTACACCTTC. It is translated as CASSLGMVGSNGYTF.

The chain uses TRBV20-1 and TRBJ2-1, with 9 nucleotides matching TRBD2. The J call may be faulty, since TRBJ2-5 better matches the DNA end. Germline V gene data show CDR1 as DFQATT and CDR2 as SNEGSKA (reference sequence). The CDR3 runs 15 residues. The CDR3 region is CSARDPQRGEETQYF. Here the CDR3 DNA reads TGCAGTGCTAGAGATCCACAGCGGGGGGAAGAGACCCAGTACTTC.

With respect to this clonotype: Since the CDR3 does not end with the conserved phenylalanine or tryptophan, this likely comes from a read error. J is TRBJ2-5 and V is TRBV3-1, with TRBD2 as a possible D gene (6 bases). The CDR3 is 15 residues long. Germline V gene data show CDR1 as LGHDT and CDR2 as YNNKEL (reference sequence). The germline V and J ends were trimmed by 0 bases and 7 bases, with 15 bases remaining between them. The CDR3 DNA is TGTGCCAGCAGCCAAGATCCGGCGCGGGGCGGGACCCAGTACTTG. It translates to CASSQDPARGGTQYL.

The J gene is TRBJ1-4, the V gene TRBV5-1, with D possibly TRBD1 on 6 matching bases. The germline gives CDR1 SGHRS, CDR2 YFSETQ. V was cut by 1 base and J by 8 bases, with 15 bases left in between. The CDR3 loop spans 15 amino acids. The CDR3 bases are TGCGCCAGCAGCTTGATGGACAGTGGGAGAGAAAAACTGTTTTTT. Protein product: CASSLMDSGREKLFF.

The genes are TRBV15 and TRBJ2-3; 9 bases fit TRBD1. The CDR3 has 14 residues. J lost 3 bases, V lost 6 bases, and 4 bases had no gene match. Per germline, CDR1 LNHNV and CDR2 YYDKDF (reference sequence). CDR3 bases: TGTGCCACCAGGGACAGGGGTCTTACAGATACGCAGTATTTT. This codes for CATRDRGLTDTQYF.

The sample holds a few counts of this clonotype. V and J are TRBV29-1 and TRBJ2-3; TRBD2 matches at 13 bases. The CDR3 totals 15 residues. Germline-derived CDR1 and CDR2 are SQVTM and ANQGSEA. With 6 bases clipped from V and 2 bases from J, the junction kept 5 bases outside the gene matches. The CDR3 DNA reads as TGCAGCGTCGAGGGACTAGCGGGGCACACAGATACGCAGTATTTT. It codes for CSVEGLAGHTDTQYF.

The genes are TRBV4-2 and TRBJ1-2, with 7 bases that match TRBD1. CDR1 and CDR2 (germline): LGHNA, YNFKEQ. V was clipped by 0 bases and J by 6 bases; unmatched bases: 4. This CDR3 has 14 amino acids. CDR3 region: CASSQEATGDGYTF. The CDR3 region has the DNA TGTGCCAGCAGCCAAGAGGCTACAGGGGATGGCTACACCTTC.

The CDR3 coding sequence is TGCGCCAGCAGCCAAAACAAACAGGGGGCTGGGGCCAACGTCCTGACTTTC. Translated: CASSQNKQGAGANVLTF. The chain employs TRBV4-1 and TRBJ2-6, with 8 bases that match TRBD1. Germline V lookup: CDR1 MGHRA, CDR2 YSYEKL. The ends lost 2 bases at V and 2 bases at J; junction bases unmatched: 5. The CDR3 extends over 17 amino acids.

This clonotype was observed a few times. The chain has TRBV19 and TRBJ2-1; perhaps TRBD2 as D (5 bases). The CDR3 length is 14 residues. Trimming shortened V by 5 bases and J by 7 bases, and 15 bases separated the two germline ends. Germline V gene sequence: CDR1 LNHDA, CDR2 SQIVND (reference sequence). CDR3 bases: TGTGCCAGTAGTGACTCGAACTCGGGGAATGAGCAGTTCTTC. It translates to CASSDSNSGNEQFF.

This chain links TRBV10-3 with TRBJ1-3, with TRBD1 as a possible D gene (6 bases). This CDR3 comprises 16 residues. The germline V gene has CDR1 ENHRY and CDR2 SYGVKD. V lost 0 bases and J 5 bases, leaving 14 bases between the germline ends. CDR3 nucleotide sequence: TGTGCCATCAGTGAGTCCGGCAGGGGAGAGAGAAACACCATATATTTT. Protein sequence: CAISESGRGERNTIYF.

V is TRBV6-5 and J is TRBJ2-2; D is possibly TRBD1 (5 bases). V shed 0 bases and J shed 1 base, with 12 bases lying between them. This CDR3 has 17 amino acids. Looked up from germline, CDR1 is MNHEY and CDR2 is SVGAGI. The CDR3 DNA sequence: TGTGCCAGCAGTTACTCGGTCCTAACAGGGAACACCGGGGAGCTGTTTTTT. Translated: CASSYSVLTGNTGELFF.

In DNA form, the CDR3 reads TGCGCCAGCAAGGAGGGGCCCTCCTACGAGCAGTACTTC. It yields the protein CASKEGPSYEQYF. The J gene is TRBJ2-5, the V gene TRBV5-1; possible D gene TRBD2, 6 bases. TRBJ2-7 explains the end of the DNA better; the J call may be wrong. This CDR3 region has 13 residues. Germline-derived CDR1 and CDR2 are SGHRS and YFSETQ.

This clonotype turned up a few times. This chain uses TRBV5-1 with TRBJ2-3, with 9 bases aligning to TRBD1. J gave up 4 bases and V 0 bases, and 12 bases lay outside the gene matches. CDR1 and CDR2 from the germline V gene are SGHRS and YFSETQ. The CDR3 length is 18 residues. The CDR3 nucleotides are TGCGCCAGCAGCTTGGTCGCGGGGACAGGGAGGAACCCAGATACGCAGTATTTT. Translating it yields CASSLVAGTGRNPDTQYF.

The chain combines TRBV5-1 with TRBJ2-5; 7 bases are a match to TRBD2. This CDR3 has 14 residues. The V gene's germline CDR1 is SGHRS and CDR2 YFSETQ. J was trimmed by 5 bases and V by 3 bases; bases with no gene match: 7. The CDR3 DNA is TGCGCCAGCAGCTCCTTACTAGCGTACGAGACCCAGTACTTC. Protein sequence: CASSSLLAYETQYF.

This clonotype was recorded many times. This chain uses TRBV20-1 with TRBJ1-5; TRBD1 agrees at 7 bases. The CDR3 has 14 residues. In germline, CDR1 is DFQATT, CDR2 SNEGSKA (reference sequence). The V gene end was trimmed by 3 bases and the J gene end by 4 bases; junction bases not matched to a gene: 6. The CDR3: CSASQGGRNQPQHF. CDR3 bases: TGCAGTGCTAGCCAGGGGGGGAGGAATCAGCCCCAGCATTTT.

For the CDR3, the DNA is TGTGCCAGCAGCTTAGGATCGCAGGCGGCCCCCTACGAGCAGTACTTC. Amino acid sequence: CASSLGSQAAPYEQYF. This chain connects TRBV7-2 to TRBJ2-5; D unclear. The DNA end is more similar to TRBJ2-7, so the J call may be wrong. The germline CDR1 and CDR2 sequences are SGHTA and FQGNSA. CDR3 length: 16 residues.